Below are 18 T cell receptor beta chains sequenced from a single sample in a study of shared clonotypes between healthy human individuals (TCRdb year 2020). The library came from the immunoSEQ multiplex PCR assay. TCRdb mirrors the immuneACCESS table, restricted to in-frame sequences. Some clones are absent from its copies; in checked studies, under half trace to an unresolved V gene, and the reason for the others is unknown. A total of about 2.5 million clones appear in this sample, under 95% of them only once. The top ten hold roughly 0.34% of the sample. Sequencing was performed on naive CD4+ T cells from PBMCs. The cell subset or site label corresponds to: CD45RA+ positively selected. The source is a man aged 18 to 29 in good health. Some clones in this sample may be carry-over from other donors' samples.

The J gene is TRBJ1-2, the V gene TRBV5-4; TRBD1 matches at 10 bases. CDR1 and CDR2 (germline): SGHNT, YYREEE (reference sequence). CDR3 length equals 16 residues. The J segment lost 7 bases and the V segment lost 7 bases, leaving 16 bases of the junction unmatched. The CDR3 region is CASSSTDRGLGGGYTF. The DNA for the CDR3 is TGTGCCAGCTCTTCGACGGACAGGGGGTTAGGGGGTGGCTACACCTTC.

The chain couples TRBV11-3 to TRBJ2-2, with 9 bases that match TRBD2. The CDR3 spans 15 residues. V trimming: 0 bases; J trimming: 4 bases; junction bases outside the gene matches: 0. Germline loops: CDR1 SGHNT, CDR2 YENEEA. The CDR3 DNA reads TGTGCCAGCAGCTTAGAACTAGCGGGCACCGGGGAGCTGTTTTTT. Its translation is CASSLELAGTGELFF.

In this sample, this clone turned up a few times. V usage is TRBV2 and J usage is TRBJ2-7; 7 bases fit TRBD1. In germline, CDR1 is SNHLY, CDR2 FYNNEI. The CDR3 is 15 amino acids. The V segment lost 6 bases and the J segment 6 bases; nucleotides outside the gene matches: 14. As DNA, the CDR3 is TGTGCCAGCAGCCGATCCACAGGGGCCCCTGGCGAGCAGTACTTC. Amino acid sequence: CASSRSTGAPGEQYF.

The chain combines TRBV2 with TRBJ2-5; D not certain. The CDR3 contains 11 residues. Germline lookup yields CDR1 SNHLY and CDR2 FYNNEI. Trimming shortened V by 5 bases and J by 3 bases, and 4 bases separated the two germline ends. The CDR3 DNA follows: TGTGCCAGCAGTTCCGAAGAGACCCAGTACTTC. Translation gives CASSSEETQYF.

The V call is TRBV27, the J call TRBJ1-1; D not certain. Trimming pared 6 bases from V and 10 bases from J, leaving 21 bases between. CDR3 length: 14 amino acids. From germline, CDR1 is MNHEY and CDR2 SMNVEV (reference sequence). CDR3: CASRLRSFGFVAFF. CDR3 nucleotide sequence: TGTGCCAGCAGGCTTAGATCCTTCGGATTCGTAGCTTTCTTT.

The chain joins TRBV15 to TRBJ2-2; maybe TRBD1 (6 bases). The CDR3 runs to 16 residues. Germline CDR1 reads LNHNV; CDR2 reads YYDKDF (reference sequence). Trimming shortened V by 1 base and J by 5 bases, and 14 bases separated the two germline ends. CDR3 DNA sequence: TGTGCCACCAGCAGAGTCGACAGGACGGGGACCGGGGAGCTGTTTTTT. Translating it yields CATSRVDRTGTGELFF. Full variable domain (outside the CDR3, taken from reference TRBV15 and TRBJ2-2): DAMVIQNPRYQVTQFGKPVTLSCSQTLNHNVMYWYQQKSSQAPKLLFHYYDKDFNNEADTPDNFQSRRPNTSFCFLDIRSPGLGDTAMYLCATSRVDRTGTGELFFGEGSRLTVL.

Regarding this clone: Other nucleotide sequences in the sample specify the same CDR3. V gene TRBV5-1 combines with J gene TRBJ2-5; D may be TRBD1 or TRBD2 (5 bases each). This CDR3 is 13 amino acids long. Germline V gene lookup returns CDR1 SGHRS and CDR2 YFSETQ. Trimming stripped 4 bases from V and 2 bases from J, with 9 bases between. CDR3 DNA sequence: TGCGCCAGCAGCCCGGGGCCACAAGAGACCCAGTACTTC. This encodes CASSPGPQETQYF.

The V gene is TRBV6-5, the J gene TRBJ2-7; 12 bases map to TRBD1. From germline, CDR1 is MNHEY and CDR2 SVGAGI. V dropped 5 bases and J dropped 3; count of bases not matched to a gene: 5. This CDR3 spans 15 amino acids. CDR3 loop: CASSRDRGHLYEQYF. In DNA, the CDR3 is TGTGCCAGCAGTCGGGACAGGGGGCATCTCTACGAGCAGTACTTC.

The CDR3 sequence: CASSLLGLGGDTQYF. The DNA for the CDR3 is TGTGCCAGCAGCTTACTCGGACTAGGAGGGGATACGCAGTATTTT. The V and J genes are TRBV7-6 and TRBJ2-3, with 7 bases identical to TRBD2. V gave up 2 bases and J gave up 6 bases; unmatched junction bases: 8. Germline V gene lookup returns CDR1 SGHVS and CDR2 FNYEAQ. The CDR3 covers 15 residues.

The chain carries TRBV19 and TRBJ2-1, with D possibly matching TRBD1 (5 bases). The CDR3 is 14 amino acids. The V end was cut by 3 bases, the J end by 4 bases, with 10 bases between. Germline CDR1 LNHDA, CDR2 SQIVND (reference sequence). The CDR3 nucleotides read TGTGCCAGTAGTATTCCTCCAGGGTACAATGAGCAGTTCTTC. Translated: CASSIPPGYNEQFF.

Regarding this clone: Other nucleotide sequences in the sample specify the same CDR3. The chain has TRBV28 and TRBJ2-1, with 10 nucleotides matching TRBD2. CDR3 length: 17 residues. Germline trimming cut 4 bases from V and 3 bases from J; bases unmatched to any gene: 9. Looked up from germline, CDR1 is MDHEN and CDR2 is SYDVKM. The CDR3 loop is CASSSRTSGGNYNEQFF. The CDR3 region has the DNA TGTGCCAGCAGTTCCCGGACTAGCGGAGGCAACTACAATGAGCAGTTCTTC.

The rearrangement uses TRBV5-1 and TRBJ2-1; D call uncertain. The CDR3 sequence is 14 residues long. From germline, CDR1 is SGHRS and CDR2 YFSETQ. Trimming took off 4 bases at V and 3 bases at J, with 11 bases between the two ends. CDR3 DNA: TGCGCCAGCAGCACCGGGTTCAACTACAATGAGCAGTTCTTC. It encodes CASSTGFNYNEQFF.

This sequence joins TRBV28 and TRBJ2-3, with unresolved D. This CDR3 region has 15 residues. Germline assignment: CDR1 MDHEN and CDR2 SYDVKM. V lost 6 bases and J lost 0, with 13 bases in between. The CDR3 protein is CASRGGPQSTDTQYF. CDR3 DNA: TGTGCCAGCAGGGGCGGACCCCAGAGCACAGATACGCAGTATTTT. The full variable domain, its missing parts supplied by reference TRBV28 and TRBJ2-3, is DVKVTQSSRYLVKRTGEKVFLECVQDMDHENMFWYRQDPGLGLRLIYFSYDVKMKEKGDIPEGYSVSREKKERFSLILESASTNQTSMYLCASRGGPQSTDTQYFGPGTRLTVL.

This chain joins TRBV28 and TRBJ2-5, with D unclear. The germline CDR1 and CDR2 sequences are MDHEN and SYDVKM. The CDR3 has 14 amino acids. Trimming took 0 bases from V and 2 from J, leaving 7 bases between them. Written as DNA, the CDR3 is TGTGCCAGCAGTTTATGGCAGATACAAGAGACCCAGTACTTC. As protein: CASSLWQIQETQYF.

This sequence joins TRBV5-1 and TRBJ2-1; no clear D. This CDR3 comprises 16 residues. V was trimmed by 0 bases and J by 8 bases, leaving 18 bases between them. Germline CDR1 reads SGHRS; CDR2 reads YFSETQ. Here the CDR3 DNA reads TGCGCCAGCAGCTTGGACAGCTACAAAGATAGGGATGAGCAGTTCTTC. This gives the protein CASSLDSYKDRDEQFF. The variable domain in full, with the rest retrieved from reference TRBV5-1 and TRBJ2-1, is KAGVTQTPRYLIKTRGQQVTLSCSPISGHRSVSWYQQTPGQGLQFLFEYFSETQRNKGNFPGRFSGRQFSNSRSEMNVSTLELGDSALYLCASSLDSYKDRDEQFFGPGTRLTVL.

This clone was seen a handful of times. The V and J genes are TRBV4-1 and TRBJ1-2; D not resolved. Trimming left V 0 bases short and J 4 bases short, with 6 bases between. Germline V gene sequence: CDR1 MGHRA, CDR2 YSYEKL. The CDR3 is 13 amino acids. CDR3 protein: CASSQDIGYGYTF. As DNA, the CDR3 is TGCGCCAGCAGCCAAGATATAGGCTATGGCTACACCTTC.

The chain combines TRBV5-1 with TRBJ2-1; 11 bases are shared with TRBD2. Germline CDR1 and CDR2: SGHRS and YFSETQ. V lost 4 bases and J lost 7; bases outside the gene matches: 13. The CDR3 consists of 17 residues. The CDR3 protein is CASSQEMTSGNQNEQFF. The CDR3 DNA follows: TGCGCCAGCAGCCAGGAAATGACTAGCGGGAACCAGAATGAGCAGTTCTTC.

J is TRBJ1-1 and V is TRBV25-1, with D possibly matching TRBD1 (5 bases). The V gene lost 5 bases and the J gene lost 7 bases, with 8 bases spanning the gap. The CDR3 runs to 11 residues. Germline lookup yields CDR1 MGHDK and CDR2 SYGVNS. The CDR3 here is CASSQGYEAFF. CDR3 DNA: TGTGCCAGCAGTCAGGGCTATGAAGCTTTCTTT.